These 25 T cell receptor beta chains originate from one sample sequenced in a study of OX40 agonist ivuxolimab in advanced cancers. Clones were sequenced by immunoSEQ multiplex PCR, and TCRdb holds only the in-frame ones, with some missing. Here the sample spans tens of thousands of clones, 65% to 90% being singletons. Sample: CD4+ or CD8+ T cells sorted from blood, taken in a trial of the OX40 agonist ivuxolimab. The receptors here all came from an adult with an advanced solid tumor such as melanoma, head and neck, liver or kidney cancer.

The chain links TRBV18 to TRBJ2-1, with 12 bases identical to TRBD2. Germline V CDR1 and CDR2: KGHSH, LQKENI. The CDR3 is 18 residues long. With 3 bases clipped from V and 0 bases from J, the junction kept 6 bases outside the gene matches. CDR3 loop: CASSPPLAGGSSYNEQFF. The CDR3, as DNA: TGTGCCAGCTCACCGCCACTAGCGGGGGGTAGCTCCTACAATGAGCAGTTCTTC. Full variable domain (missing parts from reference TRBV18 and TRBJ2-1): NAGVMQNPRHLVRRRGQEARLRCSPMKGHSHVYWYRQLPEEGLKFMVYLQKENIIDESGMPKERFSAEFPKEGPSILRIQQVVRGDSAAYFCASSPPLAGGSSYNEQFFGPGTRLTVL.

This chain joins TRBV5-1 and TRBJ2-7; 12 bases line up with TRBD2. Germline trimming cut 2 bases from V and 4 bases from J; bases unmatched to any gene: 10. Looked up from germline, CDR1 is SGHRS and CDR2 is YFSETQ. The CDR3 covers 17 residues. CDR3 nucleotide sequence: TGCGCCAGCAGCTTATTCCCGCCGACTAGCGGGGGTTACGAGCAGTACTTC. Translating gives CASSLFPPTSGGYEQYF. Full variable domain (remainder filled in from reference TRBV5-1 and TRBJ2-7): KAGVTQTPRYLIKTRGQQVTLSCSPISGHRSVSWYQQTPGQGLQFLFEYFSETQRNKGNFPGRFSGRQFSNSRSEMNVSTLELGDSALYLCASSLFPPTSGGYEQYFGPGTRLTVT.

V usage is TRBV7-3 and J usage is TRBJ2-3; 9 bases match TRBD1. The CDR3 runs to 14 residues. V lost 5 bases to trimming and J lost 5 bases; unmatched junction nucleotides: 5. The V gene's germline CDR1 is SGHTA and CDR2 FQGTGA. The CDR3 coding sequence is TGTGCCAGCAGCCCGGGACAGGGCATAGATACGCAGTATTTT. This gives the protein CASSPGQGIDTQYF.

V gene TRBV29-1 combines with J gene TRBJ2-3; the D gene is possibly TRBD1 (6 bases). The CDR3 is made up of 12 amino acids. Germline lookup yields CDR1 SQVTM and CDR2 ANQGSEA. The V end lost 6 bases, the J end lost 1 base, and 8 bases lay between the germline ends. The CDR3 nucleotides read TGCAGCGTGAGGACAGGCACAGATACGCAGTATTTT. Translation gives CSVRTGTDTQYF.

This clone was counted once. The genes are TRBV18 and TRBJ1-6; TRBD1 is a possible D gene (5 bases). The CDR3 consists of 14 residues. V was trimmed by 1 base and J by 7 bases, leaving 8 bases between them. Germline-derived CDR1 and CDR2 are KGHSH and LQKENI. CDR3 sequence reads: CASSPQGSNSPLHF. The CDR3 region has the DNA TGTGCCAGCTCACCACAGGGGAGCAATTCACCCCTCCACTTT.

The J gene is TRBJ1-2, the V gene TRBV4-2; TRBD1 is a possible D gene (6 bases). CDR1 and CDR2 (germline): LGHNA, YNFKEQ. This CDR3 has 14 residues. The V end lost 0 bases, the J end lost 8 bases, and 13 bases lay between the germline ends. The CDR3 nucleotides are TGTGCCAGCAGCCAAGATCCAGGGGCCGGAGGCTACACCTTC. Translated, it gives CASSQDPGAGGYTF.

The genes are TRBV18 and TRBJ2-5; D perhaps matches TRBD2 (6 bases). The DNA end is a closer match to TRBJ2-7, so the J assignment may be wrong. Germline lookup yields CDR1 KGHSH and CDR2 LQKENI. This CDR3 has 15 amino acids. The CDR3 bases are TGTGCCAGCTCACCGGGTTTGGGGAGGTCCTACGAGCAGTACTTC. This translates into CASSPGLGRSYEQYF.

The chain is built from TRBV6-5 and TRBJ2-1; D not resolved. Trimming left V 6 bases short and J 0 bases short, with 12 bases between. The CDR3 runs to 15 residues. CDR1 is MNHEY, CDR2 SVGAGI, per germline. The CDR3 DNA follows: TGTGCCAGCAGCTCCCGGTTAAGCTCCTACAATGAGCAGTTCTTC. Its translation is CASSSRLSSYNEQFF.

This clone has more than one count but fewer than ten. V and J are TRBV10-3 and TRBJ1-3, with unresolved D. The CDR3 contains 13 residues. Germline CDR1 is ENHRY and CDR2 is SYGVKD. V shed 3 bases and J shed 7 bases, with 10 bases lying between them. The CDR3 loop is CAISDQEANTIYF. The CDR3 coding sequence is TGTGCCATCAGTGACCAAGAAGCGAACACCATATATTTT.

The chain uses TRBV11-2 and TRBJ2-1, with a weak D call TRBD1 (5 bases). Looked up from germline, CDR1 is SGHAT and CDR2 is FQNNGV. This CDR3 has 17 amino acids. V lost 0 bases to trimming and J lost 6 bases, with 18 bases between them. The chain's CDR3 is CASSLDLWAGLSNEQFF. The CDR3 nucleotides are TGTGCCAGCAGCTTAGATCTGTGGGCAGGGCTGAGCAATGAGCAGTTCTTC.

This clone was recorded once. The genes are TRBV30 and TRBJ1-5; unclear D gene. This CDR3 is 14 amino acids long. V lost 0 bases and J 4 bases, leaving 10 bases between the germline ends. The germline V gene has CDR1 GTSNPN and CDR2 SVGIG (reference sequence). This CDR3 is CAWSVNQINQPQHF. The CDR3 nucleotides read TGTGCCTGGAGTGTTAATCAGATAAATCAGCCCCAGCATTTT.

The chain combines TRBV20-1 with TRBJ2-3; D is possibly TRBD1 (6 bases). V lost 7 bases, J lost 6 bases, and 11 bases lay in between. Per germline, CDR1 DFQATT and CDR2 SNEGSKA (reference sequence). The CDR3 contains 11 residues. CDR3 sequence reads: CSVERGDTQYF. The CDR3 nucleotides read TGCAGTGTTGAGAGGGGGGATACGCAGTATTTT.

As for this clone: One end of the junction varies from germline; a read error may be responsible. The chain links TRBV2 to TRBJ2-4, with 11 positions matching TRBD2. Germline V gene lookup returns CDR1 SNHLY and CDR2 FYNNEI. The CDR3 extends over 16 amino acids. Here the CDR3 reads CASREGLAGSKNIQYF. The DNA for the CDR3 is TGTGCCAGCAGAGAAGGACTAGCGGGTTCCAAAAACATTCAGTACTTC.

This chain uses TRBV19 with TRBJ1-2; D is ambiguous. Between the trimmed V and J ends, which lost 6 bases and 2 bases, there was a span of 13 bases. This CDR3 is 14 amino acids long. CDR1 is LNHDA and CDR2 is SQIVND in the germline V gene (reference sequence). As DNA, the CDR3 is TGTGCCAGTAGCGGAACCCCTATGAACTATGGCTACACCTTC. It codes for CASSGTPMNYGYTF.

This clone has a handful of counts. The chain has TRBV4-3 and TRBJ1-5; 7 bases align to TRBD1. Looked up from germline, CDR1 is LGHNA and CDR2 is YSLEER. This CDR3 spans 16 amino acids. Losses at the gene ends were 0 bases for V and 2 bases for J; bases not matched to a gene: 4. The CDR3 nucleotides read TGCGCCAGCAGCCAAGACCTTGACAGGGGCAATCAGCCCCAGCATTTT. Amino acids: CASSQDLDRGNQPQHF.

This clone appeared a few times. The rearrangement joins TRBV27 to TRBJ2-5, with 12 bases identical to TRBD2. The J segment lost 1 base and the V segment lost 5 bases, leaving 11 bases of the junction unmatched. Germline-derived CDR1 and CDR2 are MNHEY and SMNVEV (reference sequence). The CDR3 is made up of 18 amino acids. The CDR3 DNA reads TGTGCCAGCAGTCCCCGGGCTAGCGGGGGGGTACTCCAAGAGACCCAGTACTTC. It yields the protein CASSPRASGGVLQETQYF.

This chain links TRBV7-2 with TRBJ2-2, with 8 bases matching TRBD2. Germline values: CDR1 SGHTA, CDR2 FQGNSA. J gave up 0 bases and V 7 bases, and 7 bases lay outside the gene matches. The CDR3 totals 16 residues. The CDR3 reads CASTRRRGANTGELFF. CDR3 DNA: TGTGCCAGCACCCGTAGGCGGGGGGCGAACACCGGGGAGCTGTTTTTT.

This clone was recorded a few times. The CDR3 loop reads CASSLWSDLAKNIQYF. CDR3 bases: TGTGCCAGCAGTTTATGGTCAGACCTAGCCAAAAACATTCAGTACTTC. The chain is built from TRBV27 and TRBJ2-4; D call uncertain. Germline lookup yields CDR1 MNHEY and CDR2 SMNVEV (reference sequence). V lost 1 base, J lost 0 bases, and 10 bases lay in between. The CDR3 contains 16 residues.

The chain employs TRBV5-5 and TRBJ2-3; D may be TRBD1 (5 bases). The CDR3 contains 15 residues. The V end lost 0 bases, the J end lost 2 bases, and 10 bases lay between the germline ends. Germline V gene lookup returns CDR1 SGHKS and CDR2 YYEKEE (reference sequence). The CDR3 coding sequence is TGTGCCAGCAGCTTGGATGGGGCCCTCACAGATACGCAGTATTTT. Translation gives CASSLDGALTDTQYF.

The chain employs TRBV5-4 and TRBJ2-3; unclear D gene. The germline gives CDR1 SGHNT, CDR2 YYREEE (reference sequence). Trimming took 4 bases from V and 1 from J, leaving 7 bases between them. The CDR3 sequence is 13 residues long. The CDR3 DNA reads TGTGCCAGCAGCCGTAGGGGCACAGATACGCAGTATTTT. Its protein product is CASSRRGTDTQYF.

The V call is TRBV5-1, the J call TRBJ2-1; TRBD1 agrees at 7 bases. Trimming at V came to 1 base and at J to 4 bases, leaving 11 bases not matched to a gene. This CDR3 is 17 amino acids long. Looked up from germline, CDR1 is SGHRS and CDR2 is YFSETQ. The CDR3 coding sequence is TGCGCCAGCAGCTTGAGGGGGCCCCCCCCTCTATACAATGAGCAGTTCTTC. Its protein product is CASSLRGPPPLYNEQFF. Supplemented by reference TRBV5-1 and TRBJ2-1, the full variable domain reads KAGVTQTPRYLIKTRGQQVTLSCSPISGHRSVSWYQQTPGQGLQFLFEYFSETQRNKGNFPGRFSGRQFSNSRSEMNVSTLELGDSALYLCASSLRGPPPLYNEQFFGPGTRLTVL.

This chain connects TRBV2 to TRBJ2-2, with 7 bases identical to TRBD2. The CDR3 extends over 15 amino acids. Germline assignment: CDR1 SNHLY and CDR2 FYNNEI. J gave up 1 base and V 6 bases, and 5 bases lay outside the gene matches. The CDR3, as DNA: TGTGCCAGCAGCAGGGAGGGCCTGAACACCGGGGAGCTGTTTTTT. This encodes CASSREGLNTGELFF.

The chain joins TRBV23-1 to TRBJ1-1; no definite D call. TRBV23-1 is an ORF, with its function uncertain. The CDR3 spans 11 residues. Between the trimmed V and J ends, which lost 6 bases and 1 base, there was a span of 3 bases. CDR3: CASRGNTEAFF. CDR3 nucleotide sequence: TGCGCCAGCAGAGGGAACACTGAAGCTTTCTTT.

This rearrangement joins TRBV30 to TRBJ2-1, with D possibly TRBD2 on 6 matching bases. Per germline, CDR1 GTSNPN and CDR2 SVGIG (reference sequence). V gave up 4 bases and J gave up 0 bases, with 10 bases separating them. The CDR3 spans 14 residues. The CDR3 protein is CAWIHGSSYNEQFF. The CDR3 nucleotides are TGTGCCTGGATCCACGGGAGCTCCTACAATGAGCAGTTCTTC.

The CDR3 reads CASSYSTRGNTEAFF. CDR3 DNA sequence: TGTGCCAGCAGTTACTCGACCAGAGGGAACACTGAAGCTTTCTTT. V gene TRBV6-5 combines with J gene TRBJ1-1; D remains ambiguous. CDR3 length: 15 residues. Germline V lookup: CDR1 MNHEY, CDR2 SVGAGI. The V end was cut by 0 bases, the J end by 1 base, with 9 bases between.